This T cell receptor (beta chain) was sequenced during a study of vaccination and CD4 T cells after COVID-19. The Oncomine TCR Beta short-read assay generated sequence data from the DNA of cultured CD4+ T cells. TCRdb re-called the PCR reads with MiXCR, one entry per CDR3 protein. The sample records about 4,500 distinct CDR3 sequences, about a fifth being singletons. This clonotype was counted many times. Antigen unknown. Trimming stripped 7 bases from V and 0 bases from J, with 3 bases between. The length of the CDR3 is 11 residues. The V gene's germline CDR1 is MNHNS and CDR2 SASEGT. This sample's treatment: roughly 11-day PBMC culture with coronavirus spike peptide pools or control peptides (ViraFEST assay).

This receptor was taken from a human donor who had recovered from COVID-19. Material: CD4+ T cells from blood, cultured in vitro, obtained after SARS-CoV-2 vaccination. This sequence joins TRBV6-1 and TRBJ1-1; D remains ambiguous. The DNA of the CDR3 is TGTGCCAGCACCCTGAACACTGAAGCTTTCTTT. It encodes CASTLNTEAFF.